This entry describes one TCR beta chain. The target antigen is unknown. Assay used: immunoSEQ multiplex PCR; TCRdb lists only in-frame clones, some missing. Found here are approximately 52,000 clones, about nine tenths of them singletons; the top ten hold more than 0.8%. The data were taken from a study of memory CD8 T cells in hepatitis C reinfection. Looking at the study overall: HCV reinfection: RNA-positive following two negative tests at least 60 days apart. Pre-reinfection samples were taken 55 to 20 weeks before detection. General study results and limits: Only a handful of donors prevented definitive conclusions about public clonotypes.

With 0 bases removed from V and 1 base from J, the gap between germline ends came to 4 bases. The CDR3 is 14 residues long. Germline CDR1 reads SGHDT; CDR2 reads YYEEEE. Time point given: pre-reinfection, 55 to 20 weeks before reinfection detection. The sorted cells went straight to TCR sequencing with no prior in vitro expansion. At all three reinfection time points, viable CD3+ CD8+ CD45RO- cells from a couple of donors served as controls. Sequences were obtained from naive CD8+ T cells sorted from blood. The TCR comes from a man between 18 and 35 years old with hepatitis C virus infection. The genes are TRBV5-6 and TRBJ2-2; no reliable D call. CDR3: CASSLGGNTGELFF. CDR3 sequence (DNA): TGTGCCAGCAGCTTGGGCGGGAACACCGGGGAGCTGTTTTTT.